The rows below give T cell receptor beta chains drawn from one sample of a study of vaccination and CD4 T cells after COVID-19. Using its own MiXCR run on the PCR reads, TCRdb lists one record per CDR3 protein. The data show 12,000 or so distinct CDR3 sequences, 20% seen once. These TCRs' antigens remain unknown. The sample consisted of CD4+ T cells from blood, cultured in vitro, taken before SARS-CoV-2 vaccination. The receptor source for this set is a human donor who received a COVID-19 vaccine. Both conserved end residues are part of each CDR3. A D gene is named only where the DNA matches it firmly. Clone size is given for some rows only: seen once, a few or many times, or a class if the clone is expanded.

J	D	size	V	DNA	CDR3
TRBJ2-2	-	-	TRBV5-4	TGTGCCAGCAGCTTGGCCCGGCAGGGGGGGGCCGGGGAGCTGTTTTTT	CASSLARQGGAGELFF
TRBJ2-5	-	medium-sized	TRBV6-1	TGTGCCAGCAGGCGGGACACCACTTACCAAGAGACCCAGTACTTC	CASRRDTTYQETQYF
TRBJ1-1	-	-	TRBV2	TGTGCCAGCAGTGTCAGCCCTGTAGCAGAAGCTTTCTTT	CASSVSPVAEAFF
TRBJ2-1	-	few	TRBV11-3	TGTGCCAGCAGCTTAGGGGGCCTCGGACCGGGGTGGGATGAGCAGTTCTTC	CASSLGGLGPGWDEQFF
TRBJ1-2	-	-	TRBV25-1	TGTGCCAGCAGTGAGGGAGGACAAGGTGATGGCTACACCTTC	CASSEGGQGDGYTF
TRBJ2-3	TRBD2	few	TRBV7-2	TGTGCCACCAGTGGGACTAGCGGGGCCGATACGCAGTATTTT	CATSGTSGADTQYF
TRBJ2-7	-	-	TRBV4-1	TGCGCCAGCAGCCAGTCTCCGGCTGGGACGGGCACTTTGGACGAGCAGTACTTC	CASSQSPAGTGTLDEQYF
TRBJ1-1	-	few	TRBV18	TGTGCCAGCTCACCGAACAGGGTTCGGAACACTGAAGCTTTCTTT	CASSPNRVRNTEAFF
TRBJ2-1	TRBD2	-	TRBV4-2	TGTGCCAGCAGCGGTACTAGCGGGAACAATGAGCAGTTCTTC	CASSGTSGNNEQFF
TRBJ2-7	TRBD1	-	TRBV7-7	TGTGCCAGCAGCTTATTCGCTGGACAGGGGGTCAACGAGCAGTACTTC	CASSLFAGQGVNEQYF
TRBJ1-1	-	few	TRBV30	TGTGCCTGGAGTGTCGAGCGCGGGACTGAAGCTTTCTTT	CAWSVERGTEAFF
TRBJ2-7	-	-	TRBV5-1	TGCGCCAGCAGCTTGGAAGGGGGGCCTCACTCCTACGAGCAGTACTTC	CASSLEGGPHSYEQYF
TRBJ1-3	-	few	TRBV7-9	TGTGCCAGTACCGAGGGGGGGGGACGTGGAAACACCATATATTTT	CASTEGGGRGNTIYF
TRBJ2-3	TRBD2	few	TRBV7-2	TGTGCCAGCAGCTGGGGGGGGGAAACAGATACGCAGTATTTT	CASSWGGETDTQYF
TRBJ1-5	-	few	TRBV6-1	TGTGCCAGCAGACCATTAGGGGGGGATCAGCCCCAGCATTTT	CASRPLGGDQPQHF
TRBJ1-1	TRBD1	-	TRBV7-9	TGTGCCAGCAGCCCAAAGATTCTTAACCGGGACAGGGGATCGATGAACACTGAAGCTTTCTTT	CASSPKILNRDRGSMNTEAFF
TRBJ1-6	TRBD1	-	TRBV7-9	TGTGCCAGCAGCTTAGAAACAGGGGCCAATTCACCCCTCCACTTT	CASSLETGANSPLHF
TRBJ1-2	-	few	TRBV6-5	TGTGCCAGCAGTTACAGGGGACGCTATGGCTACACCTTC	CASSYRGRYGYTF
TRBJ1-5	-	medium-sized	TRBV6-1	TGTGCCAGCAGTGCGGCAGGGGTAGGGGTACATCAGCCCCAGCATTTT	CASSAAGVGVHQPQHF
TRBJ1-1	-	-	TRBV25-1	TGTGCCAGCAGTTCGCCAGGGGCTAGTGAAGCTTTCTTT	CASSSPGASEAFF
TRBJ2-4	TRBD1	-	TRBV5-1	TGCGCCAGCAGCTTGGGACAGGGAAACATTCAGTACTTC	CASSLGQGNIQYF
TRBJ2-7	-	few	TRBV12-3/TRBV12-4	TGTGCCAGCAGTTTAGGGGACGGCTACGAGCAGTACTTC	CASSLGDGYEQYF
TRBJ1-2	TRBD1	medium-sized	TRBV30	TGTGCCTGGAGTGGACAGGGGGCTGGTGGCTACACCTTC	CAWSGQGAGGYTF
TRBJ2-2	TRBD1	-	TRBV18	TGTGCCAGCTCATCCGGGACAGGGGGCACCGGGGAGCTGTTTTTT	CASSSGTGGTGELFF
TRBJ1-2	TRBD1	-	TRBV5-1	TGCGCCAGCAGCCAGACAGGGAGCGGTCCCTATGGCTACACCTTC	CASSQTGSGPYGYTF
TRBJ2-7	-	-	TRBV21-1	TGTGCCAGCAGTTCAAAGATGGAGGGGGCCCCCTCCTACGAGCAGTACTTC	CASSSKMEGAPSYEQYF
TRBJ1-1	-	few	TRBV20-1	TGCAGTGCTAGAGACAAAGATGGGTCAAGTCGGGGCGCGGGGGGTAGTCAAGCGAACACTGAAGCTTTCTTT	CSARDKDGSSRGAGGSQANTEAFF
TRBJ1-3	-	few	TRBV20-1	TGCAGTGCTAGGGTGGGGGGATACTCTGGAAACACCATATATTTT	CSARVGGYSGNTIYF
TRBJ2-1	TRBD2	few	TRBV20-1	TGCAGTGCTAGCCGGGGGGTCTCCTACAATGAGCAGTTCTTC	CSASRGVSYNEQFF
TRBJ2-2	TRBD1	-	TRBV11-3	TGTGCCAGCAGCTTAGTTCCCCTGGACAGGGCTCACACCGGGGAGCTGTTTTTT	CASSLVPLDRAHTGELFF
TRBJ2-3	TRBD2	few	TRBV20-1	TGCAGTACCCCCGGAGCGGGGGGAGATACGCAGTATTTT	CSTPGAGGDTQYF
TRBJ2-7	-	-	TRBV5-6	TGTGCCAGCAGCATACCTACAGGGGGGGTCTACGAGCAGTACTTC	CASSIPTGGVYEQYF
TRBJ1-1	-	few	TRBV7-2	TGTGCCAGCAGCCAGACCGGGGGTCGCACTGAAGCTTTCTTT	CASSQTGGRTEAFF
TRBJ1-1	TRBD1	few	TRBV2	TGTGCCAGCAGCAGACAGGGGTACACTGAAGCTTTCTTT	CASSRQGYTEAFF
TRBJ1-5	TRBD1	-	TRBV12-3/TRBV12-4	TGTGCCAGCAGTTCAAAACACACTACAGGGGTAACTCATCAGCCCCAGCATTTT	CASSSKHTTGVTHQPQHF
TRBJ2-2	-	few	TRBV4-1	TGCGCCAGCAGCCTCCAGGTGGCGGGGATGGAGGGGGAGCTGTTTTTT	CASSLQVAGMEGELFF
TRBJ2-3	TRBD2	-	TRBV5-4	TGTGCCAGCAGCCCCGGACTAGCGGGGGGGCTTTATGTTGCAGATACGCAGTATTTT	CASSPGLAGGLYVADTQYF
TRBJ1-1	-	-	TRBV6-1	TGTGCCAGCAGTCGTAATTATGGCACTGAAGCTTTCTTT	CASSRNYGTEAFF
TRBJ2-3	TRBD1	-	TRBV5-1	TGCGCCAGCAGCCTCAGGGGGTTGGCGACAGATACGCAGTATTTT	CASSLRGLATDTQYF
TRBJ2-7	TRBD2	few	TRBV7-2	TGTGCCAGCAGCCCCCCGACTAGCGGGGGGGCAACAAGTCAGTACTTC	CASSPPTSGGATSQYF
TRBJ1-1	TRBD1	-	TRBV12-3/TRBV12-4	TGTGCCAGCAGTCTCCGGACAGGGGGGACTGAAGCTTTCTTT	CASSLRTGGTEAFF
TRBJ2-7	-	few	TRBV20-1	TGCAGTGCTAGCGATGGACCGGCGCAGTACTTC	CSASDGPAQYF
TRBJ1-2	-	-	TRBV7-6	TGTGCCAGCAGCTTAGCGCCCAGGGTTCAAGGCTACACCTTC	CASSLAPRVQGYTF
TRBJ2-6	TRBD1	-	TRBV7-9	TGTGCCAGCAACCGCGCACCCCCCGGGACAGGGGGCGGCGAGGACGTCCTGACTTTC	CASNRAPPGTGGGEDVLTF
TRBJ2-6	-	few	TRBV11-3	TGTGCCAGCAGCTTTAATTCTGGGGCCAACGTCCTGACTTTC	CASSFNSGANVLTF
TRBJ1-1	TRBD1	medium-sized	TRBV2	TGTGCCAGCAGTGAACGCGACAGGGGGCGCAACACTGAAGCTTTCTTT	CASSERDRGRNTEAFF
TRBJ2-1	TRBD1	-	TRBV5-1	TGCGCCAGCAGCTTCACAGGGGGCAGCGGCAATGAGCAGTTCTTC	CASSFTGGSGNEQFF
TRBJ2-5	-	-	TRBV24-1	TGTGCCACCAGTGATCTCGACGACGAGACCCAGTACTTC	CATSDLDDETQYF
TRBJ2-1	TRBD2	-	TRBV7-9	TGTGCCAGCAGCCAACAACTAGCGGGGATTTTCAATGAGCAGTTCTTC	CASSQQLAGIFNEQFF
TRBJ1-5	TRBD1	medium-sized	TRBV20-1	TGCAGTGCTACGGACTTTCAGGGGGACAGCTCGAATCAGCCCCAGCATTTT	CSATDFQGDSSNQPQHF
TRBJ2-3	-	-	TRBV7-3	TGTGCCAGCAGCTTACAGGGGCGGGATACGCAGTATTTT	CASSLQGRDTQYF
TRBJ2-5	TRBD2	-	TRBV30	TGTGCCTGGAGTGTACGGCTAGCGGGAGGAGGGGGGACCCAGTACTTC	CAWSVRLAGGGGTQYF
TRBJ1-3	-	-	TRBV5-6	TGTGCCAGCAGCCGACAATCTGGAAACACCATATATTTT	CASSRQSGNTIYF
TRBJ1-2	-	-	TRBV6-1	TGTGCCAGCAGTGAAGCGGCCGGCAGGAACGTCTATGGCTACACCTTC	CASSEAAGRNVYGYTF
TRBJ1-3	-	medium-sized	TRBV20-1	TGCAGTGCTCGGACGGCCTCTGGAAACACCATATATTTT	CSARTASGNTIYF
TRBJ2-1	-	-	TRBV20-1	TGCAGTGCTAGCGGGGGCAGGGCCTACAATGAGCAGTTCTTC	CSASGGRAYNEQFF
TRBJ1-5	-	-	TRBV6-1	TGTGCCAGCAGTGGGGGATCCTATAGCAATCAGCCCCAGCATTTT	CASSGGSYSNQPQHF
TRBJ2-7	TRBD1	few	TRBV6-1	TGTGCCAGCAGTGAAGTAGGGACAGCTCCTTACGAGCAGTACTTC	CASSEVGTAPYEQYF
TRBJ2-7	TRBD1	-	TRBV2	TGTGCCAGCAGTGACCGGGACAGGTTCGGTCCTTACTACGAGCAGTACTTC	CASSDRDRFGPYYEQYF
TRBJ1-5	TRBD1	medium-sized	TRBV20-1	TGCAGTGCTTCAAATACAGGGGAAGGGCAGCCCCAGCATTTT	CSASNTGEGQPQHF